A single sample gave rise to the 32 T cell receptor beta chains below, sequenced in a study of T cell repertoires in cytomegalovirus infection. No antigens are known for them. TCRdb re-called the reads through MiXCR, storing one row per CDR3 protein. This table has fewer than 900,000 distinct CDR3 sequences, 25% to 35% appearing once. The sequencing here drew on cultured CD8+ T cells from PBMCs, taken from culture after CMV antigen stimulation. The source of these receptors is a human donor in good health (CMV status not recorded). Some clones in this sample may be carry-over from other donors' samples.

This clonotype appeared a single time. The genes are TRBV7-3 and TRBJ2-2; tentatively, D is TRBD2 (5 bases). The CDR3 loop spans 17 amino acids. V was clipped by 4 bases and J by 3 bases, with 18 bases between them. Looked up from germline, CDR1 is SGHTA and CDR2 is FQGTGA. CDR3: CASSSLRRWQDTGELFF. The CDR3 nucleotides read TGTGCCAGCAGCTCCCTACGGAGGTGGCAGGACACCGGGGAGCTGTTTTTT.

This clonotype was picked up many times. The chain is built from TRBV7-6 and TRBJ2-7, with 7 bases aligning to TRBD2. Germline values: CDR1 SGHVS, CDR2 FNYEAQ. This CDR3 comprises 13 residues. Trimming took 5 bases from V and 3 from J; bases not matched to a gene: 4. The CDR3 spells CASSPGEGYEQYF. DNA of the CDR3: TGTGCCAGCAGCCCGGGGGAGGGCTACGAGCAGTACTTC.

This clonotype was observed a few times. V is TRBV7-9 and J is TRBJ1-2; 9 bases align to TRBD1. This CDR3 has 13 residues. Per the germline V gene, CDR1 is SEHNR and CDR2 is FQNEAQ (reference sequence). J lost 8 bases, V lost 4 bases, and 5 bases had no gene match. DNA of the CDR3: TGTGCCAGCAGCTCAGGGACAGGGCAAGGCTACACCTTC. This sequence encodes CASSSGTGQGYTF. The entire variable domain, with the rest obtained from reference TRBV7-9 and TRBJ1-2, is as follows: DTGVSQNPRHKITKRGQNVTFRCDPISEHNRLYWYRQTLGQGPEFLTYFQNEAQLEKSRLLSDRFSAERPKGSFSTLEIQRTEQGDSAMYLCASSSGTGQGYTFGSGTRLTVV.

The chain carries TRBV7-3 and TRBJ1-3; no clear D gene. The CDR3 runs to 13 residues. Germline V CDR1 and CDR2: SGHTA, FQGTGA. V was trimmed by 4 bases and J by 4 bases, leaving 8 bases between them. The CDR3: CASSSPSGNTIYF. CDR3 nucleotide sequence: TGTGCCAGCAGCTCCCCTTCGGGAAACACCATATATTTT.

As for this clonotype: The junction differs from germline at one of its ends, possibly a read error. The CDR3 nucleotides read TGTGCTAGCAGCTTAGGACTCGGGGGGCCGAAGTTCTTC. It is translated as CASSLGLGGPKFF. This rearrangement joins TRBV7-6 to TRBJ2-1; TRBD2 is a possible D gene (7 bases). The CDR3 is 13 amino acids. Germline CDR1 is SGHVS and CDR2 is FNYEAQ.

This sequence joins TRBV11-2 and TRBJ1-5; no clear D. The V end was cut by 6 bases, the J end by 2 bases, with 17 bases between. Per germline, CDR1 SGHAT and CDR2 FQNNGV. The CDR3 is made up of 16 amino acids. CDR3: CASSLTAPSGNQPQHF. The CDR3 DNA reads TGTGCCAGCAGTCTTACGGCCCCATCGGGCAATCAGCCCCAGCATTTT.

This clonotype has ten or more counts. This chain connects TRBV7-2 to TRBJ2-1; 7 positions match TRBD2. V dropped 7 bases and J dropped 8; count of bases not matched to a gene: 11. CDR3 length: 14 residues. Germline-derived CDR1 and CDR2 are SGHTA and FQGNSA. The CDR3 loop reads CASIPWGGRDEQFF. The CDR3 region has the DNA TGTGCCAGCATCCCTTGGGGGGGAAGAGATGAGCAGTTCTTC.

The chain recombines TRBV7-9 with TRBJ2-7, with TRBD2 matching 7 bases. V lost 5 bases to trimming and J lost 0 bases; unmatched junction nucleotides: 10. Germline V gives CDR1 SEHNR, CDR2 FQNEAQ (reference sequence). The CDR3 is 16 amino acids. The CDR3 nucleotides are TGTGCCAGCAGCGACGCGGGGGACGGGAGCTCCTACGAGCAGTACGTC. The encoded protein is CASSDAGDGSSYEQYV.

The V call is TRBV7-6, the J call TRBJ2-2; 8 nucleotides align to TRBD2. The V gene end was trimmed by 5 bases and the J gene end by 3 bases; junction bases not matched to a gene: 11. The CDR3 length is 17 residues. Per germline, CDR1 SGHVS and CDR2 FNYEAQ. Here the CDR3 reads CASSEGVGLEDTGELFF. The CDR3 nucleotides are TGTGCCAGCAGCGAAGGGGTGGGACTAGAGGACACCGGGGAGCTGTTTTTT.

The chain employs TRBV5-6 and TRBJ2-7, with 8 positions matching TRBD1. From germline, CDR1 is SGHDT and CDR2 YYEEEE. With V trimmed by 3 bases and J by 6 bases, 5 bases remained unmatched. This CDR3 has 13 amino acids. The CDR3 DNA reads TGTGCCAGCAGCTATGGACAGGGCGCCGAGCAGTACGTC. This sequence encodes CASSYGQGAEQYV.

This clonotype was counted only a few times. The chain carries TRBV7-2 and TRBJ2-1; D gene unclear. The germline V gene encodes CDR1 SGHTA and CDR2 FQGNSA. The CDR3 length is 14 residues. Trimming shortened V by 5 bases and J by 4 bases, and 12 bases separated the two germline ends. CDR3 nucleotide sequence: TGTGCCAGCAGCACACAGACTTGGTACAATGAGCAGTTCTTC. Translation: CASSTQTWYNEQFF.

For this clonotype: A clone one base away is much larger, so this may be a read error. The CDR3 region has the DNA TGTGCCAGCAGCGTGGGACTAGCGGGGGGGCAGGAAGTCGGGGAGCTGTTTTTT. This sequence encodes CASSVGLAGGQEVGELFF. The rearrangement uses TRBV7-9 and TRBJ2-2, with 16 bases fitting TRBD2. CDR1 is SEHNR, CDR2 FQNEAQ, per germline (reference sequence). Losses at the gene ends were 5 bases for V and 7 bases for J; bases not matched to a gene: 10. The CDR3 covers 18 residues.

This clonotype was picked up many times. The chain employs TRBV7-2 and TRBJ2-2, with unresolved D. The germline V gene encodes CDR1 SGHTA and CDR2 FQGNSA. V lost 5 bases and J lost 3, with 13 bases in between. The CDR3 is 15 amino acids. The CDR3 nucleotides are TGTGCCAGCAGCGAAGGCGTGTTCGACACCGGGGAGCTGTTTTTT. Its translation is CASSEGVFDTGELFF.

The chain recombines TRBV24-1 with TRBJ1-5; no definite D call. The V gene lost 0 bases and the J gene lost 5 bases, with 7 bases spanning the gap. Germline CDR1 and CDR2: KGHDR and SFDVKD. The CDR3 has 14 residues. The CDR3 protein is CATSDLRGDQPQHF. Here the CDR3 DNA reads TGTGCCACCAGTGATTTGCGCGGGGATCAGCCCCAGCATTTT.

The CDR3 loop is CASSVRRWETQYF. For the CDR3, the DNA is TGTGCCAGCAGTGTACGGAGATGGGAGACCCAGTACTTC. V is TRBV2 and J is TRBJ2-5; no reliable D call. Germline V CDR1 and CDR2: SNHLY, FYNNEI. The germline V and J ends were trimmed by 4 bases and 5 bases, with 11 bases remaining between them. CDR3 size: 13 residues.

CDR3 protein: CASSPPSGPQMNTEAFF. CDR3 DNA sequence: TGTGCCAGCTCACCACCTTCTGGACCGCAAATGAACACTGAAGCTTTCTTT. The J gene is TRBJ1-1, the V gene TRBV18; D is unresolved. V was clipped by 0 bases and J by 0 bases, with 14 bases between them. The CDR3 is 17 amino acids. The germline V gene has CDR1 KGHSH and CDR2 LQKENI.

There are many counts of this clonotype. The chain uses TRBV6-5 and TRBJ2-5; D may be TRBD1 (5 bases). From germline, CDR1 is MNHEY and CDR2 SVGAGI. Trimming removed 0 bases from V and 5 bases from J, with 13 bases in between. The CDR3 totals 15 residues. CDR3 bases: TGTGCCAGCAGTTACTCGATAGGGGCTTGGGAGACCCAGTACTTC. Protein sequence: CASSYSIGAWETQYF.

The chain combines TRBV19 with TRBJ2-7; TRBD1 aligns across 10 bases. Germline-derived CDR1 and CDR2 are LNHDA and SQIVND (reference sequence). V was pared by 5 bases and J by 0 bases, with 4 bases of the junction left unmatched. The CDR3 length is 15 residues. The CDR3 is CASSVGQGGSYEQYF. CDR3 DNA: TGTGCCAGTAGTGTCGGACAGGGGGGCTCCTACGAGCAGTACTTC.

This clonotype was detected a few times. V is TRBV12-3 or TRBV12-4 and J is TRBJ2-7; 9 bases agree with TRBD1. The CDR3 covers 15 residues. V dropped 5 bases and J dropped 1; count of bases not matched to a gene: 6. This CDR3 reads CASSQDRGGSYEQYF. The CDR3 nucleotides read TGTGCCAGCAGTCAGGACAGGGGCGGGTCCTACGAGCAGTACTTC.

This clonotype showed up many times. As DNA, the CDR3 is TGTGCCAGCAGCTTAGAGGGACAGGGGTACCAGCCCCAGCATTTT. It yields the protein CASSLEGQGYQPQHF. The chain joins TRBV7-8 to TRBJ1-5, with TRBD1 matching 10 bases. Germline V gene sequence: CDR1 SGHVS, CDR2 FQNEAQ. The CDR3 length is 15 residues. Trimming took 1 base from V and 7 from J; bases not matched to a gene: 4.

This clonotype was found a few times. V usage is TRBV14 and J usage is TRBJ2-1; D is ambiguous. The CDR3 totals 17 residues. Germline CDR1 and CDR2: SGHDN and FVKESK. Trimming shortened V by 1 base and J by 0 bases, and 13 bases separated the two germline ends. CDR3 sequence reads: CASSQAEWISSYNEQFF. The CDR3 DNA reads TGTGCCAGCAGCCAAGCTGAATGGATCAGCTCCTACAATGAGCAGTTCTTC.

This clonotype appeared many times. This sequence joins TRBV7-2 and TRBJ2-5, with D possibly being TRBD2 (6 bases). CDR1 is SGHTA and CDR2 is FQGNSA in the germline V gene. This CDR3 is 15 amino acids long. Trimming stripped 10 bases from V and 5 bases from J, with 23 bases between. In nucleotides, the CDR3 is TGTGCCACCTCCGGCGGCGGGACGCGCAAGGAGACCCAGTACTTC. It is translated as CATSGGGTRKETQYF.

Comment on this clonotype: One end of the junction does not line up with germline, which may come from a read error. The CDR3 nucleotides read TGCACCAGCAGTCACAGGAGTTATACTAATACGCAGTATTTT. Its translation is CTSSHRSYTNTQYF. This chain links TRBV10-2 with TRBJ2-3, with a weak D call TRBD1 (5 bases). This CDR3 spans 14 amino acids. Germline assignment: CDR1 WSHSY and CDR2 SAAADI.

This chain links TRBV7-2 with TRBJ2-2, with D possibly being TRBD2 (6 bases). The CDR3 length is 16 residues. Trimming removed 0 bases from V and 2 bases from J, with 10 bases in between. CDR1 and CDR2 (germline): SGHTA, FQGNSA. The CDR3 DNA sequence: TGTGCCAGCAGCTTAGCAAGGGGAGGCAACACCGGGGAGCTGTTTTTT. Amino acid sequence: CASSLARGGNTGELFF.

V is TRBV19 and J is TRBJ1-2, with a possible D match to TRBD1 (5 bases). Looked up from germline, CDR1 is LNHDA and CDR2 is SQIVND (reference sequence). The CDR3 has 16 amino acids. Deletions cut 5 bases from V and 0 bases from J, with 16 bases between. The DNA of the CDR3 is TGTGCCAGTAGTCCCACCCGGACATACCCTAACTATGGCTACACCTTC. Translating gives CASSPTRTYPNYGYTF.

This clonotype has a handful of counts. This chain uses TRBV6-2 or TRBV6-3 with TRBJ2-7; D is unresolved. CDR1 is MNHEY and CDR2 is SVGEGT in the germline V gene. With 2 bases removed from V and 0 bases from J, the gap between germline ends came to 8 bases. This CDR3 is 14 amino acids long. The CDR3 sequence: CASSYDGTSYEQYV. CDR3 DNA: TGTGCCAGCAGTTACGATGGCACCTCCTACGAGCAGTACGTC.

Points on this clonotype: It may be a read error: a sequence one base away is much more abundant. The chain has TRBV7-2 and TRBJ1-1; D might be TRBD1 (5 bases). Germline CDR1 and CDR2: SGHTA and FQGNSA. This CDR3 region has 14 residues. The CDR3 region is CASSFGAPNTEALF. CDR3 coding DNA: TGTGCCAGCAGCTTCGGGGCGCCGAACACTGAAGCTCTCTTT.

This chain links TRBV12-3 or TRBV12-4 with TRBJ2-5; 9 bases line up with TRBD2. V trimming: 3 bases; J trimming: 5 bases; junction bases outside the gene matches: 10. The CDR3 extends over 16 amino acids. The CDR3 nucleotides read TGTGCCAGCAGTTTTATAGCGGGGGCCACCACGGAGACCCAGTACTTC. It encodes CASSFIAGATTETQYF.

CDR3 sequence (DNA): TGTGCCAGTAGTATTAGGACAGTAAAGTCGCGGGCCGGGGAGCTGTTTTTT. Its translation: CASSIRTVKSRAGELFF. The genes are TRBV19 and TRBJ2-2; maybe TRBD1 (6 bases). The CDR3 totals 17 residues. Germline V gives CDR1 LNHDA, CDR2 SQIVND (reference sequence). With 3 bases removed from V and 6 bases from J, the gap between germline ends came to 20 bases.

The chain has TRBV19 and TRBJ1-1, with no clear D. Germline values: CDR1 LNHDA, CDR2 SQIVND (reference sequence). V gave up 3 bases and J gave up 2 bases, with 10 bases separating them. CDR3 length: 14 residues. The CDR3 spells CASSIGVRNTEAFF. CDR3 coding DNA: TGTGCCAGTAGTATTGGGGTTAGAAACACTGAAGCTTTCTTT.

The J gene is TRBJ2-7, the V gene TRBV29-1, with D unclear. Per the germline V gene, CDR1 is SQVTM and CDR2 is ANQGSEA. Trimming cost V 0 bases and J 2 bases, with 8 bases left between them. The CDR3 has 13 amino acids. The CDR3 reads CSVEEAVPYEQYF. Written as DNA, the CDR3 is TGCAGCGTTGAAGAGGCAGTTCCCTACGAGCAGTACTTC.

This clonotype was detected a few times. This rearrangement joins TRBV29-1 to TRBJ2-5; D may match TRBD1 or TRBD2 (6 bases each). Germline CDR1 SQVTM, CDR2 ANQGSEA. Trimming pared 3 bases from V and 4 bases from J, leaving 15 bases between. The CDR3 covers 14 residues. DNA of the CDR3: TGCAGCGTTGAGTTGTGGGGGGCAGGAGAGACCCAGTACTTC. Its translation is CSVELWGAGETQYF.